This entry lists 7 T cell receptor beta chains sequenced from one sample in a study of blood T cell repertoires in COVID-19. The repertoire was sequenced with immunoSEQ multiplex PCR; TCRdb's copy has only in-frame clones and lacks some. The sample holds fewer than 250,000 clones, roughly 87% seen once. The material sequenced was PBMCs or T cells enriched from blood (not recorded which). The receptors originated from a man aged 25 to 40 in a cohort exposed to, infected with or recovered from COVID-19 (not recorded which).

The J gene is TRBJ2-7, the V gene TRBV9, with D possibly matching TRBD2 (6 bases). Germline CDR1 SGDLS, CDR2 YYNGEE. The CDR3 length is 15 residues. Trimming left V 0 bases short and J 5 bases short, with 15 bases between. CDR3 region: CASSVVGSGGDEQYF. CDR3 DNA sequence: TGTGCCAGCAGCGTAGTAGGTAGCGGAGGTGACGAGCAGTACTTC.

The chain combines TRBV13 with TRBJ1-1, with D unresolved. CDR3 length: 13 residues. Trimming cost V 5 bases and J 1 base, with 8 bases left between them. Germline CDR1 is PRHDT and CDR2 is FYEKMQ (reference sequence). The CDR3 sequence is CASSRSENTEAFF. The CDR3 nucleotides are TGTGCCAGCAGCCGCAGTGAGAACACTGAAGCTTTCTTT.

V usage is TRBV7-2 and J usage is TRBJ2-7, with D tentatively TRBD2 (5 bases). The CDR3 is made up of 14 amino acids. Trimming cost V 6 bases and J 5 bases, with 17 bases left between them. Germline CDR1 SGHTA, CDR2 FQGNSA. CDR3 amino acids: CASSQGGLVHEQYF. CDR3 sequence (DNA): TGTGCCAGCAGTCAAGGAGGACTCGTGCACGAGCAGTACTTC.

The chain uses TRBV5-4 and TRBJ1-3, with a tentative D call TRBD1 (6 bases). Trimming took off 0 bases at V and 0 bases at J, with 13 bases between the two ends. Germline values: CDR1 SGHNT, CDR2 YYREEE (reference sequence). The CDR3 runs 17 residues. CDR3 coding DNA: TGTGCCAGCAGCTTGGGGCAGGGGAGAGTCTCTGGAAACACCATATATTTT. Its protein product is CASSLGQGRVSGNTIYF. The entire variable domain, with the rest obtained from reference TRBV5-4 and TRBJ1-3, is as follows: ETGVTQSPTHLIKTRGQQVTLRCSSQSGHNTVSWYQQALGQGPQFIFQYYREEENGRGNFPPRFSGLQFPNYSSELNVNALELDDSALYLCASSLGQGRVSGNTIYFGEGSWLTVV.

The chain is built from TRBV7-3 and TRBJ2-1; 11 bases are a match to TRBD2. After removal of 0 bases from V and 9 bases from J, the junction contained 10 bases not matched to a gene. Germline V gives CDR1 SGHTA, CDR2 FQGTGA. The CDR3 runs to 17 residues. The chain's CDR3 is CASSLTPGLAAGGEQFF. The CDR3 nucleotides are TGTGCCAGCAGCTTAACACCGGGACTAGCGGCTGGTGGTGAGCAGTTCTTC.

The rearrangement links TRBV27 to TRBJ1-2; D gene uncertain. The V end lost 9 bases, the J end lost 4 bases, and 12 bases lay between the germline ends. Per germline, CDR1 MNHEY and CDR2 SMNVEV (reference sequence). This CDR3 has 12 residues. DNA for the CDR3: TGTGCCAGTAGCGATCGGACCTATGGCTACACCTTC. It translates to CASSDRTYGYTF.

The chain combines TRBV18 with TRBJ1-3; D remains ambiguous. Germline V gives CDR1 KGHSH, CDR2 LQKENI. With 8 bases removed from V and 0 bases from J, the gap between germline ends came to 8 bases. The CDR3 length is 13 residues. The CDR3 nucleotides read TGTGCCAGCCGGGGAAGCTCTGGAAACACCATATATTTT. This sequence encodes CASRGSSGNTIYF.